This T cell receptor (beta chain) is from a study of T cell changes during pregnancy in multiple sclerosis. This clone came up a few times. The germline V gene encodes CDR1 LGHNA and CDR2 YSLEER. The CDR3 is 17 amino acids. Trimming took off 0 bases at V and 0 bases at J, with 12 bases between the two ends. Method: immunoSEQ multiplex PCR; TCRdb's copy keeps in-frame clones and lacks some. Of roughly 100,000 clones in the sample, 75% to 95% were seen once. V usage is TRBV4-3 and J usage is TRBJ2-1; D remains ambiguous. The sequence was obtained from a female donor in good health, enrolled as a control in a pregnancy study. Source: peripheral blood, taken in the second trimester of pregnancy. CDR3 nucleotides: TGCGCCAGCAGCCAAGATACCAGTCCAAGCTCCTACAATGAGCAGTTCTTC. It encodes CASSQDTSPSSYNEQFF.